This T cell receptor (beta chain) was identified in a study of blood T cell repertoires in COVID-19. Study-wide background: Acute and convalescent COVID-19 samples came from the United States, Italy and Spain.

The germline V gene encodes CDR1 DFQATT and CDR2 SNEGSKA (reference sequence). Trimming left V 3 bases short and J 5 bases short, with 13 bases between. The CDR3 has 13 residues. Repertoires were generated with immunoSEQ multiplex PCR, while TCRdb's copy carries only in-frame clones and drops some. The data contain around 76,000 clones, roughly 77% of them singletons. This clonotype was sampled from a woman aged 70 to 79 with acute or convalescent COVID-19. Sequences were obtained from peripheral blood. This chain uses TRBV20-1 with TRBJ1-2; D call uncertain. Written as DNA, the CDR3 is TGCAGTGCTAGTTTGCCTCCGGGGTATGGCTACACCTTC. Translated, it gives CSASLPPGYGYTF.